This T cell receptor beta chain appears in the sequencing data of a study of blood T cell repertoires in COVID-19. At the level of the study: From the United States, Italy and Spain came samples of acute and convalescent COVID-19.

This clone occurred once. The protocol was immunoSEQ multiplex PCR, while the TCRdb copy is restricted to in-frame clones and leaves out a portion. Here the sample spans around 260,000 clones, approximately 87% being singletons. The CDR3 is made up of 14 amino acids. From germline, CDR1 is MNHEY and CDR2 SVGAGI. V lost 4 bases and J lost 7, with 17 bases in between. This chain joins TRBV6-5 and TRBJ2-7; D call uncertain. Sample: peripheral blood. This clonotype was obtained from a man between 60 and 75 years old who had recovered from COVID-19. CDR3 bases: TGTGCCAGCAGTTTTAGCCCCCCACCTTATGAGCAGTACTTC. Translating gives CASSFSPPPYEQYF.